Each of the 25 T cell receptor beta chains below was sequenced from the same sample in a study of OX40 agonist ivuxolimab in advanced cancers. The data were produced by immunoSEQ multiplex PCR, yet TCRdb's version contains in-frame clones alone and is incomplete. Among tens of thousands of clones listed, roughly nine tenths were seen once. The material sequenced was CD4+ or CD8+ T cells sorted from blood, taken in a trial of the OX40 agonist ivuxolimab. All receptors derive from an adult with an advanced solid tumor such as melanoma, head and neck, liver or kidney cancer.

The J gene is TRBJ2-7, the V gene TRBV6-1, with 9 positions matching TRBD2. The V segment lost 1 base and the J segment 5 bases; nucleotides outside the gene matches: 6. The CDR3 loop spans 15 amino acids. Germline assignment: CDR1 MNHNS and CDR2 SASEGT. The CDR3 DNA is TGTGCCAGCAGTGAAGGGGCGGGAGGGCCACACGAGCAGTACTTC. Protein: CASSEGAGGPHEQYF.

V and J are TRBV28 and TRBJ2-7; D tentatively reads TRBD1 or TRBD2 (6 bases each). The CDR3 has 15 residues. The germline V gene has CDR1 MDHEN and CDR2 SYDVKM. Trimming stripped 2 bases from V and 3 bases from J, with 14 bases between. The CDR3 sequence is CASSLPLGGYYEQYF. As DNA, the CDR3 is TGTGCCAGCAGTTTACCCCTGGGGGGCTACTACGAGCAGTACTTC.

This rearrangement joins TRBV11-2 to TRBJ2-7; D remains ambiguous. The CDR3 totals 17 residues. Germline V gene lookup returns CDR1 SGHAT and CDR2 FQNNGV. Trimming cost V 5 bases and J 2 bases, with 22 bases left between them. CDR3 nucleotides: TGTGCCAGCAGCCCCATCACGGGCCGCCTCGGTCCCTACGAGCAGTACTTC. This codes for CASSPITGRLGPYEQYF. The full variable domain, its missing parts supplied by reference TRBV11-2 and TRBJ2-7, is EAGVAQSPRYKIIEKRQSVAFWCNPISGHATLYWYQQILGQGPKLLIQFQNNGVVDDSQLPKDRFSAERLKGVDSTLKIQPAKLEDSAVYLCASSPITGRLGPYEQYFGPGTRLTVT.

CDR3 DNA sequence: TGTGCCAGCACGGGACCCGGCCTCGGGGGCGGGGAGCTGTTTTTT. Protein sequence: CASTGPGLGGGELFF. The chain employs TRBV28 and TRBJ2-2, with D perhaps matching TRBD2 (6 bases). Germline V CDR1 and CDR2: MDHEN, SYDVKM. This CDR3 region has 15 residues. Trimming left V 7 bases short and J 7 bases short, with 19 bases between.

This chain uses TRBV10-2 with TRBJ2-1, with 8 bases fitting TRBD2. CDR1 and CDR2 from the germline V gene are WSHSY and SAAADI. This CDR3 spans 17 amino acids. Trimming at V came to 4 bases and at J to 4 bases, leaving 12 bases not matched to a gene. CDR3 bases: TGCGCCAGCAGTGTGGCCTTCCTAGCGGGCGGTTACAATGAGCAGTTCTTC. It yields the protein CASSVAFLAGGYNEQFF.

The CDR3 DNA reads as TGTGCCAGCAGCTTATTGGGGTTCGAATACAATGAGCAGTTCTTC. Amino acid sequence: CASSLLGFEYNEQFF. The genes are TRBV7-2 and TRBJ2-1; no firm D call. The germline gives CDR1 SGHTA, CDR2 FQGNSA. Trimming stripped 2 bases from V and 4 bases from J, with 12 bases between. This CDR3 is built from 15 residues.

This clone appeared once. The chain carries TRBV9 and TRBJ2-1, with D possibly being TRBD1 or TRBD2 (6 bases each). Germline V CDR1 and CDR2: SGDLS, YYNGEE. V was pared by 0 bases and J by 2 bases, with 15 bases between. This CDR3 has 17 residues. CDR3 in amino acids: CASSVGGGQVTYNEQFF. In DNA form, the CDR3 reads TGTGCCAGCAGCGTAGGAGGGGGGCAGGTTACCTACAATGAGCAGTTCTTC.

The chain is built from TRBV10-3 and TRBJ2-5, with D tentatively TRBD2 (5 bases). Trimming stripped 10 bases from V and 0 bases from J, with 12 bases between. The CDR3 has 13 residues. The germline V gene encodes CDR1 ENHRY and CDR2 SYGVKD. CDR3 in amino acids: CATTPADQETQYF. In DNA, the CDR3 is TGTGCCACCACCCCAGCGGACCAAGAGACCCAGTACTTC.

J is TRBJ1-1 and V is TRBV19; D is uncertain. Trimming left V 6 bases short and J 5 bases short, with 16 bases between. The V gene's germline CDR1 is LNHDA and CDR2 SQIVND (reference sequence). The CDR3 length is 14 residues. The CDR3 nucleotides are TGTGCCAGTAGGCCCCCGGAAGGGAGGACTGAAGCTTTCTTT. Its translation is CASRPPEGRTEAFF.

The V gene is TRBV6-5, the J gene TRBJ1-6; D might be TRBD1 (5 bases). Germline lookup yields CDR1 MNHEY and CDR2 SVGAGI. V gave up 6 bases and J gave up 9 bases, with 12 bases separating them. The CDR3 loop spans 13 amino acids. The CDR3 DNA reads TGTGCCAGCAGGGAGAGGGGCGCTTCACCCCTCCACTTT. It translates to CASRERGASPLHF.

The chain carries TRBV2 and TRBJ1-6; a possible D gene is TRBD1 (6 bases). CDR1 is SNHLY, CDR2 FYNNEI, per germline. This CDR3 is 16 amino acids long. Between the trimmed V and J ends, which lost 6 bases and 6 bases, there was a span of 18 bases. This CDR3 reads CASRPGYRDINSPLHF. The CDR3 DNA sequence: TGTGCCAGCAGACCAGGGTACCGGGACATTAATTCACCCCTCCACTTT. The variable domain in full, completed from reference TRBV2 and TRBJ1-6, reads EPEVTQTPSHQVTQMGQEVILRCVPISNHLYFYWYRQILGQKVEFLVSFYNNEISEKSEIFDDQFSVERPDGSNFTLKIRSTKLEDSAMYFCASRPGYRDINSPLHFGNGTRLTVT.

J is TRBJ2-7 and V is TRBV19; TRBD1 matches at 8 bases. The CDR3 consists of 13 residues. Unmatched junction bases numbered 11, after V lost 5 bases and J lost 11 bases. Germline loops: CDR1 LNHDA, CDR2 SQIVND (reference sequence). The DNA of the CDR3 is TGTGCCAGTAGTCTCCATGCAGGGGGCCGGGAGTACTTC. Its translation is CASSLHAGGREYF.

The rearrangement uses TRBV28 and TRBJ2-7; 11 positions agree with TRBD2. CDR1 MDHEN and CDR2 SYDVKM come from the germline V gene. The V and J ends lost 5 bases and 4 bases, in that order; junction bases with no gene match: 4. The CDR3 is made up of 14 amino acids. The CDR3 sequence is CASSRLAGIYEQYF. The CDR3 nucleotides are TGTGCCAGCAGTCGACTAGCGGGGATATACGAGCAGTACTTC.

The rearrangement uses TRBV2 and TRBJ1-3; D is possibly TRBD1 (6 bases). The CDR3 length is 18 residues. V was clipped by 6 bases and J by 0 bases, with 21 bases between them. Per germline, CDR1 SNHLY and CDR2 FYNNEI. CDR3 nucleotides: TGTGCCAGCAGCGGGGGCGGCAGACGCCTTCACTCTGGAAACACCATATATTTT. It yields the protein CASSGGGRRLHSGNTIYF.

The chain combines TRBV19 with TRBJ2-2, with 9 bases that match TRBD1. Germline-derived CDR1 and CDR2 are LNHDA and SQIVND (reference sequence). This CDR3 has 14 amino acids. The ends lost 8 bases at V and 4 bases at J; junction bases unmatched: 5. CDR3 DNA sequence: TGTGCCAGTCGAGGGACAGGGACCACCGGGGAGCTGTTTTTT. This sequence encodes CASRGTGTTGELFF.

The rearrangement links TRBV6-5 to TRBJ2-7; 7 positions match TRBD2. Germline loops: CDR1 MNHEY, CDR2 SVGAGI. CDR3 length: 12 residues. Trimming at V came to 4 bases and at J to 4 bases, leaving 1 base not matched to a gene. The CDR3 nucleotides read TGTGCCAGCAGTTTTAGCGGGTACGAGCAGTACTTC. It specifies CASSFSGYEQYF.

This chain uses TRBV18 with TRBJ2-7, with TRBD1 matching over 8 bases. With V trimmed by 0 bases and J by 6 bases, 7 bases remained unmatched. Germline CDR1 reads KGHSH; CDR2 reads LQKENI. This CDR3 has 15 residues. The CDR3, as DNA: TGTGCCAGCTCACCACCCTTAGCAGGGGGCTTCGAGCAGTACTTC. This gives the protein CASSPPLAGGFEQYF.

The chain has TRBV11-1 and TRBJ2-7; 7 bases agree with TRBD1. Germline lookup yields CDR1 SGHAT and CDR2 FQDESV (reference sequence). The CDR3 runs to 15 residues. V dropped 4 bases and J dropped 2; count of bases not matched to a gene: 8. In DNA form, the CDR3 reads TGTGCCAGCAGCTCCTACAGGGGTATCACCTACGAGCAGTACTTC. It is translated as CASSSYRGITYEQYF.

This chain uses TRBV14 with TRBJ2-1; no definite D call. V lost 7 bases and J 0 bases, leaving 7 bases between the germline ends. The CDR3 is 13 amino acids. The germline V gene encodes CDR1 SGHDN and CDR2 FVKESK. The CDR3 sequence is CASNGTSYNEQFF. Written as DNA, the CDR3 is TGTGCCAGCAACGGTACCTCCTACAATGAGCAGTTCTTC.

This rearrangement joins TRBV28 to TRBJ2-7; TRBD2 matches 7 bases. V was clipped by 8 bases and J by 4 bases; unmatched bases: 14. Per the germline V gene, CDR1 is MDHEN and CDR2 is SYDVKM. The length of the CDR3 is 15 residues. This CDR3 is CASLGMGGDLYEQYF. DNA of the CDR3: TGTGCCAGCCTTGGAATGGGGGGGGATCTTTACGAGCAGTACTTC. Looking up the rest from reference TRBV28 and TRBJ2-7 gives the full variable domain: DVKVTQSSRYLVKRTGEKVFLECVQDMDHENMFWYRQDPGLGLRLIYFSYDVKMKEKGDIPEGYSVSREKKERFSLILESASTNQTSMYLCASLGMGGDLYEQYFGPGTRLTVT.

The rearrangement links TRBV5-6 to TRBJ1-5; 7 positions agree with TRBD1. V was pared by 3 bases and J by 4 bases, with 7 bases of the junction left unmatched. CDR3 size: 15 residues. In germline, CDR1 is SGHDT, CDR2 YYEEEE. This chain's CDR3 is CASSSTGRGNQPQHF. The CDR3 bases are TGTGCCAGCAGCTCGACAGGGAGGGGGAATCAGCCCCAGCATTTT.

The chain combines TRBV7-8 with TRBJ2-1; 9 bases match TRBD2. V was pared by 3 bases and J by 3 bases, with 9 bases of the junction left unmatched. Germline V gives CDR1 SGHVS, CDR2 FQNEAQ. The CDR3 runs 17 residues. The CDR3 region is CASSLGGRAFGYNEQFF. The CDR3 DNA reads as TGTGCCAGCAGCTTGGGCGGGAGGGCTTTCGGCTACAATGAGCAGTTCTTC.

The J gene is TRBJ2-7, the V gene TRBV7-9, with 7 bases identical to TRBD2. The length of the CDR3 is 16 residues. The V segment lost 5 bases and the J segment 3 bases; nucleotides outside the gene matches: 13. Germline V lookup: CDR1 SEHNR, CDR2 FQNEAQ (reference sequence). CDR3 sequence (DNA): TGTGCCAGCAGCCAAGTCCAGGGAGCGGGGAGCTACGAGCAGTACTTC. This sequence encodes CASSQVQGAGSYEQYF.

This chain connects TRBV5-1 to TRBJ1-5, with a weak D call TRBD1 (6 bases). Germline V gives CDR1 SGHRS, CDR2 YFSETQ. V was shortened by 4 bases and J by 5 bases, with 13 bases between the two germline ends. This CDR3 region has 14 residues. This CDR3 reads CASSPGGADQPQHF. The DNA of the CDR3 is TGCGCCAGCAGCCCGGGGGGGGCGGATCAGCCCCAGCATTTT.

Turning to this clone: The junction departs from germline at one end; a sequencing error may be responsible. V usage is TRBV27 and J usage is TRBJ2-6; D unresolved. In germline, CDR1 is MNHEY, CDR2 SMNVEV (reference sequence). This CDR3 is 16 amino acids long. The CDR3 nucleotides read TGTGCCAGCAGGTTATGGTCCGGGCCCGGGGCCAACGTCCTGACTTTC. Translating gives CASRLWSGPGANVLTF.